This TCR beta chain was recorded in a study of cytomegalovirus exposure and HLA in healthy donors. Points on this clone: The antigen is not known.

Donors were nominally healthy when sampled, though unrecorded immune exposures were likely. Findings of the study overall: In a later analysis, compared with equally common non-associated chains, HLA-associated beta chains were more expanded. There was a cluster of highly shared sequence variants that was likely a sequencing artifact. Later analysis showed TCR association rates varying by HLA locus, highest for DRB1 and lowest for HLA-C.

The PCR ran on 60 Vbeta and 13 Jbeta primers. The data were produced by immunoSEQ multiplex PCR, yet TCRdb's version contains in-frame clones alone and is incomplete. The table shows 150,000 to 200,000 clones, with roughly 83% occurring only once. The germline CDR1 and CDR2 sequences are SEHNR and FQNEAQ (reference sequence). Deletions cut 0 bases from V and 2 bases from J, with 11 bases between. This CDR3 has 16 amino acids. This chain joins TRBV7-9 and TRBJ1-5; D ambiguous. Sequenced material: PBMCs. The origin of this receptor is a woman under 30 in good health and CMV-seronegative. The CDR3 sequence is CASSLASGRGNQPQHF. The CDR3 nucleotides are TGTGCCAGCAGCTTAGCTTCGGGGAGAGGCAATCAGCCCCAGCATTTT.